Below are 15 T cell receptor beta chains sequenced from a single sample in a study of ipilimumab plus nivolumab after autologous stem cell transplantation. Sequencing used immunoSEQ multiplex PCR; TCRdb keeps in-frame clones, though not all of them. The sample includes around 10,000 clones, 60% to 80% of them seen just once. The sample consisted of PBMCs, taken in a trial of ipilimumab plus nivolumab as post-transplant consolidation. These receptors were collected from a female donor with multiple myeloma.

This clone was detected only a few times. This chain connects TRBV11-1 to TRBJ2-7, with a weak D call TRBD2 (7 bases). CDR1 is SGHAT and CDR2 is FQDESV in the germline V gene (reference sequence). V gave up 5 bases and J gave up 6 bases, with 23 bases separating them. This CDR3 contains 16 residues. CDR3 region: CASSPYAWVGGGEQYF. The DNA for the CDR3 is TGTGCCAGCAGCCCCTACGCCTGGGTAGGGGGGGGCGAGCAGTACTTC. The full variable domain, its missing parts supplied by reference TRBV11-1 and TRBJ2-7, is EAEVAQSPRYKITEKSQAVAFWCDPISGHATLYWYRQILGQGPELLVQFQDESVVDDSQLPKDRFSAERLKGVDSTLKIQPAELGDSAMYLCASSPYAWVGGGEQYFGPGTRLTVT.

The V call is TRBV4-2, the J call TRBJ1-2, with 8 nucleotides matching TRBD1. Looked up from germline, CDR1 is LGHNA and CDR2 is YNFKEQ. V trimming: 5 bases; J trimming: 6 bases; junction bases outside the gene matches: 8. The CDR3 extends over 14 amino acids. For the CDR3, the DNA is TGTGCCAGCAGCGCTGCAGGGGGCCGGGATGGCTACACCTTC. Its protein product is CASSAAGGRDGYTF.

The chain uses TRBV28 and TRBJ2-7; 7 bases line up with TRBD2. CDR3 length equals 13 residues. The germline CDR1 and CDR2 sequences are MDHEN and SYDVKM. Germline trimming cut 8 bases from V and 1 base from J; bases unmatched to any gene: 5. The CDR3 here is CASGAGVSYEQYF. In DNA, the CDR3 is TGTGCCAGCGGGGCGGGAGTATCCTACGAGCAGTACTTC.

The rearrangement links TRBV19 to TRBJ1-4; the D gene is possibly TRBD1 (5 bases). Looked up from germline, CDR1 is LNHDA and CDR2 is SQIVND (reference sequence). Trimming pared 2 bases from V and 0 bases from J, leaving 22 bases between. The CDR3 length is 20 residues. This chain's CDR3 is CASSIRTLAGTFATNEKLFF. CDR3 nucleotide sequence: TGTGCCAGTAGTATAAGGACCCTCGCAGGGACGTTTGCAACTAATGAAAAACTGTTTTTT.

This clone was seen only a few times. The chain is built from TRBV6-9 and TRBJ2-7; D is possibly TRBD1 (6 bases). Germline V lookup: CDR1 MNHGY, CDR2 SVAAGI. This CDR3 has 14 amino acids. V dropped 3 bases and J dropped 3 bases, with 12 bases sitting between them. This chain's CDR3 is CASSYSQGRYEQYF. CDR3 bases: TGTGCCAGCAGTTACTCGCAGGGGCGCTACGAGCAGTACTTC.

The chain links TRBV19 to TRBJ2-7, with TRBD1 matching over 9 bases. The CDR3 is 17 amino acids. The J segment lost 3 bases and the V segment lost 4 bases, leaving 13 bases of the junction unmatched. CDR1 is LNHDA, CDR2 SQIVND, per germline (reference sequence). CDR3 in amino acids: CASSKQTPGQGFYEQYF. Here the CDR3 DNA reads TGTGCCAGTAGTAAACAAACCCCGGGACAGGGTTTCTACGAGCAGTACTTC.

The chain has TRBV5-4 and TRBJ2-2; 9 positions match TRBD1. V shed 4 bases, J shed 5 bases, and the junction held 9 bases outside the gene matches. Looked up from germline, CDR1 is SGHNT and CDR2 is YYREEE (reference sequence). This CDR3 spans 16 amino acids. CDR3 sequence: CASSQPGQGRTGELFF. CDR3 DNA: TGTGCCAGCAGCCAACCGGGACAGGGTCGGACCGGGGAGCTGTTTTTT.

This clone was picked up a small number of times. The CDR3 nucleotides are TGTGCCAGCTCACCACCAAACCAAGGCTACACCTTC. It encodes CASSPPNQGYTF. V usage is TRBV18 and J usage is TRBJ1-2; D gene unclear. V was pared by 0 bases and J by 8 bases, with 7 bases between. Germline assignment: CDR1 KGHSH and CDR2 LQKENI. There are 12 residues in the CDR3. The full variable domain, its missing parts supplied by reference TRBV18 and TRBJ1-2, is NAGVMQNPRHLVRRRGQEARLRCSPMKGHSHVYWYRQLPEEGLKFMVYLQKENIIDESGMPKERFSAEFPKEGPSILRIQQVVRGDSAAYFCASSPPNQGYTFGSGTRLTVV.

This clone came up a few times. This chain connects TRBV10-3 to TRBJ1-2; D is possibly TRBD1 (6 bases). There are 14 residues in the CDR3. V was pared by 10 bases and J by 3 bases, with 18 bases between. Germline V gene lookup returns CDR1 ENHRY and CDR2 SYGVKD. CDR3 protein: CATKLEGVYYGYTF. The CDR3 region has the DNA TGTGCCACCAAGCTTGAGGGGGTGTACTATGGCTACACCTTC.

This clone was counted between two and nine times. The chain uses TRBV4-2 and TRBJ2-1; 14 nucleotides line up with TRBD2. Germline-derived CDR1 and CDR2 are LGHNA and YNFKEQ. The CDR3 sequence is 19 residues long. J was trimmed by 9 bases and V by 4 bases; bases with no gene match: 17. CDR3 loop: CASSLIAGLAGGIRGEQFF. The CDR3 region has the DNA TGTGCCAGCAGCCTAATTGCTGGACTAGCGGGAGGAATCCGGGGTGAGCAGTTCTTC.

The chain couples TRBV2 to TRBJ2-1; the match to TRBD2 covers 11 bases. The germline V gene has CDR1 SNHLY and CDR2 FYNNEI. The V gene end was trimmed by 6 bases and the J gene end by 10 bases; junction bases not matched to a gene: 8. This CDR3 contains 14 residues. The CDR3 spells CASSPGLAAAEQFF. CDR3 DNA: TGTGCCAGCAGCCCGGGACTAGCGGCCGCGGAGCAGTTCTTC.

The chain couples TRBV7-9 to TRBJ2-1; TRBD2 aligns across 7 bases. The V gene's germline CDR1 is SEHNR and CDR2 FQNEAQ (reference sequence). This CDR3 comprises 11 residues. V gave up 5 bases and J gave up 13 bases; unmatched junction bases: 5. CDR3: CASSPGTIQFF. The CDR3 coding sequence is TGTGCCAGCAGCCCCGGGACTATCCAGTTCTTC.

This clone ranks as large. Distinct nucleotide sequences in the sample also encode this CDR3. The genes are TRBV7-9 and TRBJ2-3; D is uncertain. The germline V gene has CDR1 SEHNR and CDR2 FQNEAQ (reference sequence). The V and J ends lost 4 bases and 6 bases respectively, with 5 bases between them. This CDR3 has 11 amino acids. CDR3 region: CASSSSDTQYF. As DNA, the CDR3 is TGTGCCAGCAGCTCATCTGATACGCAGTATTTT. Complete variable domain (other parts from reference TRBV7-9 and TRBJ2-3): DTGVSQNPRHKITKRGQNVTFRCDPISEHNRLYWYRQTLGQGPEFLTYFQNEAQLEKSRLLSDRFSAERPKGSFSTLEIQRTEQGDSAMYLCASSSSDTQYFGPGTRLTVL.

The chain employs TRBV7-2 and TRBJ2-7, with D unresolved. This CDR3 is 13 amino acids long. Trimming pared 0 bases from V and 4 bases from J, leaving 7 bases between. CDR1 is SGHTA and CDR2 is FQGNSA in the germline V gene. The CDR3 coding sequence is TGTGCCAGCAGCTTAGCTCGGGCGTACGAGCAGTACTTC. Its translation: CASSLARAYEQYF.

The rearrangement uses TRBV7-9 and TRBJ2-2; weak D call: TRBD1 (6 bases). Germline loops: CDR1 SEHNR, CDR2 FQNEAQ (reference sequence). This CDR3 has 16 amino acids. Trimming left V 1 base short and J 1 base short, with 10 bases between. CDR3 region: CASSLDAGVNTGELFF. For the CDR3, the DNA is TGTGCCAGCAGCTTAGATGCAGGGGTGAACACCGGGGAGCTGTTTTTT.